These 10 T cell receptor beta chains were all obtained from the same sample, sequenced in a study of identical twins. TCRdb passed the 5' RACE reads through MiXCR, listing each CDR3 protein once. The data contain more than 600,000 distinct CDR3 sequences, about 20% of them singletons. These records were also assigned to another study, of T cells expressing NK-cell markers.

Sequencing was done on a sample of PBMCs. These receptors came from a woman under 30 in good health.

The chain carries TRBV11-2 and TRBJ2-3; 7 bases are a match to TRBD2. CDR3 length: 16 residues. V lost 2 bases and J lost 3; bases outside the gene matches: 8. Germline-derived CDR1 and CDR2 are SGHAT and FQNNGV. The CDR3 DNA follows: TGTGCCAGCAGCTTACCCGCCCAGGGAGGGACAGATACGCAGTATTTT. The encoded protein is CASSLPAQGGTDTQYF.

This clonotype was counted only a few times. In DNA form, the CDR3 reads TGTGCCAGCACCCCAGGACTAGGACAAGAGACCCAGTACTTC. Protein sequence: CASTPGLGQETQYF. The rearrangement joins TRBV6-1 to TRBJ2-5; 7 positions match TRBD2. V shed 7 bases and J 2 bases; nucleotides not matched to a gene: 7. CDR1 is MNHNS and CDR2 is SASEGT in the germline V gene. The CDR3 runs to 14 residues.

This clonotype turned up a few times. This chain connects TRBV6-1 to TRBJ1-1; D is ambiguous. Germline V gene lookup returns CDR1 MNHNS and CDR2 SASEGT. The CDR3 consists of 15 residues. Trimming took off 6 bases at V and 4 bases at J, with 18 bases between the two ends. The CDR3 sequence is CASSPREQLVTEAFF. Written as DNA, the CDR3 is TGTGCCAGCAGCCCCCGTGAACAGCTGGTCACTGAAGCTTTCTTT.

This chain connects TRBV6-2 or TRBV6-3 to TRBJ2-3; 9 positions match TRBD2. CDR3 length equals 13 residues. The V gene's germline CDR1 is MNHEY and CDR2 SVGEGT. The trim removed 5 bases at V and 8 bases at J, leaving 5 bases unmatched. This chain's CDR3 is CASSTRTSVTQYF. CDR3 DNA: TGTGCCAGCAGTACCAGGACTAGCGTTACGCAGTATTTT.

This clonotype was observed a handful of times. V and J are TRBV29-1 and TRBJ1-2; TRBD1 matches at 8 bases. Per the germline V gene, CDR1 is SQVTM and CDR2 is ANQGSEA. V gave up 5 bases and J gave up 6 bases; unmatched junction bases: 8. This CDR3 has 13 residues. The CDR3 is CSVPKQGVDGYTF. In nucleotides, the CDR3 is TGCAGCGTTCCAAAACAGGGGGTGGATGGCTACACCTTC.

In this sample, this clonotype turned up a few times. V is TRBV6-5 and J is TRBJ2-2; 9 bases line up with TRBD2. V was clipped by 3 bases and J by 1 base; unmatched bases: 6. The germline CDR1 and CDR2 sequences are MNHEY and SVGAGI. The CDR3 runs 17 residues. As DNA, the CDR3 is TGTGCCAGCAGTTATCGGCGAGCGGGAGGGAACACCGGGGAGCTGTTTTTT. Translation gives CASSYRRAGGNTGELFF.

This clonotype turned up a few times. The chain has TRBV27 and TRBJ2-2, with 10 bases aligning to TRBD1. With 3 bases clipped from V and 3 bases from J, the junction kept 1 base outside the gene matches. CDR1 and CDR2 from the germline V gene are MNHEY and SMNVEV (reference sequence). This CDR3 has 15 amino acids. The CDR3 reads CASSFGTGDTGELFF. The CDR3 bases are TGTGCCAGCAGTTTCGGGACAGGGGACACCGGGGAGCTGTTTTTT.

About this clonotype: At one end the junction does not follow the germline gene, possibly because of a read error. The chain employs TRBV13 and TRBJ2-4, with TRBD1 matching 7 bases. This CDR3 region has 12 residues. CDR1 is PRHDT, CDR2 FYEKMQ, per germline (reference sequence). The CDR3 protein is CASSVGVLTGDF. For the CDR3, the DNA is TGTGCCAGCAGCGTAGGGGTCCTTACAGGGGACTTC.

CDR3 loop: CAISDPVVGDTQYF. The CDR3 DNA reads TGTGCCATCAGTGATCCGGTGGTTGGAGATACGCAGTATTTT. The V and J genes are TRBV10-3 and TRBJ2-3, with D uncertain. The CDR3 length is 14 residues. Germline V lookup: CDR1 ENHRY, CDR2 SYGVKD. Trimming pared 3 bases from V and 5 bases from J, leaving 12 bases between.

This clonotype has a handful of counts. The gene calls are TRBV20-1 and TRBJ2-1; D is unclear. CDR3 size: 17 residues. V lost 2 bases and J 3 bases, leaving 20 bases between the germline ends. The germline V gene encodes CDR1 DFQATT and CDR2 SNEGSKA (reference sequence). This chain's CDR3 is CSARSLAGRSHYNEQFF. The CDR3 DNA is TGCAGTGCTAGAAGCCTCGCCGGAAGGTCGCACTACAATGAGCAGTTCTTC.